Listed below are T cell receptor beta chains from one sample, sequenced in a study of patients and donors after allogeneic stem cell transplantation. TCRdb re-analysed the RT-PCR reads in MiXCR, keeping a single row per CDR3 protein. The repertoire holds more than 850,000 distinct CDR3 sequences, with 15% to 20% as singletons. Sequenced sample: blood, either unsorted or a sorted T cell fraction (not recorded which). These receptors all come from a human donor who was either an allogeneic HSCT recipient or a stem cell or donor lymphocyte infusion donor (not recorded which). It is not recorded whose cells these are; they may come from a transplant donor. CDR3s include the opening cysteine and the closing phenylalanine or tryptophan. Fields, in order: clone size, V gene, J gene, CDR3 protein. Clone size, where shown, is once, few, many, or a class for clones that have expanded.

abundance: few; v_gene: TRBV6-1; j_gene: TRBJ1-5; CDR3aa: CASRSGERYQPQHF
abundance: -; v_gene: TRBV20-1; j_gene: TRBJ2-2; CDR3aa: CSADGPNTGELFF
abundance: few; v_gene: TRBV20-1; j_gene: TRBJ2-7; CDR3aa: CSASEWHATSDPYEQYF
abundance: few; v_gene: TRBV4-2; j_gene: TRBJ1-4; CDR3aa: CASSQDLKGGGTTNEKLFF
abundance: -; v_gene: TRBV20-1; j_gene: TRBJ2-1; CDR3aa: CSAPKGGVSYNEQFF
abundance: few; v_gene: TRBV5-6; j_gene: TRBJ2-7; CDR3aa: CASSLTGSFYEQYF
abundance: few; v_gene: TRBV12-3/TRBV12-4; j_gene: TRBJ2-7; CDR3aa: CASSPGTSGGGEQYF
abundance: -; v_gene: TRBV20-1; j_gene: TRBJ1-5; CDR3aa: CSARMTGTSNQPQHF
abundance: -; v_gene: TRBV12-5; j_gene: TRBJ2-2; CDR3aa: CASGLSPGGGMLAGELFF
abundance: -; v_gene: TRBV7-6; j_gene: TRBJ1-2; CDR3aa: CASSRSGKGRRGYTF
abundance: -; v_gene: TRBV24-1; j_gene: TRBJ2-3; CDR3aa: CATSDAGAGADTQYF
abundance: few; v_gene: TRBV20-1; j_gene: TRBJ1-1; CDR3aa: CSARGTSLNTEAFF
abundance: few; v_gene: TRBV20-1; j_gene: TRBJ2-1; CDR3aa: CSARELPREQFF
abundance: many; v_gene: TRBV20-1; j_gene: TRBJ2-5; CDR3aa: CSARPGTGKETQYF
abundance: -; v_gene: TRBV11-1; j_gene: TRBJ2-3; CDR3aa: CASSLDGLAGRSTDTQYF
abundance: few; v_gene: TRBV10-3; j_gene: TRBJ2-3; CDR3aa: CAISEPQAGEADTQYF
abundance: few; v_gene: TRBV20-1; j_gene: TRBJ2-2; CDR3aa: CSARRPRPGDTGELFF
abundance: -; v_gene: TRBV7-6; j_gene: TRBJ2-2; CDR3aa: CASSKLEKKGAGELFF
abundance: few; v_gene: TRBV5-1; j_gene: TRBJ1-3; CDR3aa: CASSLAGRAGNTIYF
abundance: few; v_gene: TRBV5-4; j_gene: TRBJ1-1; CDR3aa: CASRGQGDTEAFF
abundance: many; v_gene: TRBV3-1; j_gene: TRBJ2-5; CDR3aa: CASSQGGETQYF
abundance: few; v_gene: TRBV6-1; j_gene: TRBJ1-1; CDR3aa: CASGQKGYNPEAFF
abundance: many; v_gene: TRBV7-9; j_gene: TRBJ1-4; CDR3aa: CASSLAEGANEKLFF
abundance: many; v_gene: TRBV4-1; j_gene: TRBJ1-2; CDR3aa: CASSQDKAAFNYGYTF
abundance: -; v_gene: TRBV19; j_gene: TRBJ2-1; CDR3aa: CASSPTGTQHFF
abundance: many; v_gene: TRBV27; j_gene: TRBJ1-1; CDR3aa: CASSTPTGSAFF
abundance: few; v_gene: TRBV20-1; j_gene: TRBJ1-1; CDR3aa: CSATPGTRLGTEAFF
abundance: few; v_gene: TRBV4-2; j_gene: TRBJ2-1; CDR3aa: CASSQDGEGDEQFF
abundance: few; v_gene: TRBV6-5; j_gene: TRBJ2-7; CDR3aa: CASSYSTGRPDYEQYF
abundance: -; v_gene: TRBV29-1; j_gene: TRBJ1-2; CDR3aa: CSVTAGTGDYGYTF